This T cell receptor beta chain was profiled in a study of blood T cell repertoires in COVID-19. Study details: T cells, B-cell-depleted T cells, or PBMCs supplied cDNA or gDNA.

V shed 6 bases, J shed 5 bases, and the junction held 13 bases outside the gene matches. CDR1 SQVTM and CDR2 ANQGSEA come from the germline V gene. The CDR3 contains 15 residues. Authors' data handling: Reference gene primer amplification gave estimated nucleated cell counts. Libraries were prepared by immunoSEQ multiplex PCR; TCRdb keeps only in-frame clonotypes and omits some of them. The V and J calls and the clone size are those of that table, but D and trimming were determined from the DNA. The repertoire holds approximately 170,000 clones, with about 80% as singletons. The sequence derives from a woman aged 80 or over with acute or convalescent COVID-19. The rearrangement joins TRBV29-1 to TRBJ1-1, with 9 bases matching TRBD1. The sequencing input was peripheral blood. The CDR3 loop is CSVSGTGGVRTEAFF. In DNA form, the CDR3 reads TGCAGCGTCTCGGGAACAGGGGGCGTAAGAACTGAAGCTTTCTTT.